This TCR beta chain emerged from a study of PD-L1 blockade in urothelial cancer. Study at large: Bladder-origin urothelial cancer in males covered twenty-five of 29 patients. Chemotherapy regimens numbering 0 to 3 had been given to patients.

Per-patient samples, pretreatment and on-treatment, numbered 1 to 8. This CDR3 region has 15 residues. V was pared by 5 bases and J by 3 bases, with 8 bases of the junction left unmatched. The germline CDR1 and CDR2 sequences are SGHTA and FQGTGA. Templates that were synthetic TCR analogs were spiked into each PCR. The table came from immunoSEQ multiplex PCR; TCRdb's copy has only in-frame clones and leaves some out. The sample includes around 51,000 clones, roughly 86% of them seen just once. The receptor was isolated from a man aged 60 to 69 with urothelial cancer. Sequencing used PBMCs, obtained around atezolizumab (anti-PD-L1) treatment. V and J are TRBV7-3 and TRBJ2-7; 9 nucleotides agree with TRBD2. This CDR3 reads CASSPSGGNGYEQYF. The CDR3 region has the DNA TGTGCCAGCAGCCCAAGCGGGGGGAATGGCTACGAGCAGTACTTC.